One sample yielded the 18 T cell receptor beta chains listed below, sequenced in a study of cytomegalovirus exposure and HLA in healthy donors. Vbeta (60) and Jbeta (13) primers were used in the PCR. Produced via immunoSEQ multiplex PCR; TCRdb's table is partial and in-frame only. The repertoire holds around 280,000 clones, roughly 90% seen once, with roughly 2.1% in the top ten. The specimen sequenced was PBMCs. The receptor source for this set is a young woman in good health and CMV-seronegative.

CDR3 sequence reads: CASSLAEGQTQYF. The CDR3 nucleotides are TGTGCCAGCAGCTTAGCGGAGGGACAGACGCAGTATTTT. The rearrangement links TRBV7-2 to TRBJ2-3, with D possibly being TRBD1 (7 bases). V was pared by 0 bases and J by 9 bases, with 10 bases between. CDR3 length equals 13 residues. Germline CDR1 is SGHTA and CDR2 is FQGNSA. The whole variable domain, remainder taken from reference TRBV7-2 and TRBJ2-3, is GAGVSQSPSNKVTEKGKDVELRCDPISGHTALYWYRQSLGQGLEFLIYFQGNSAPDKSGLPSDRFSAERTGGSVSTLTIQRTQQEDSAVYLCASSLAEGQTQYFGPGTRLTVL.

The chain links TRBV6-1 to TRBJ2-7; the match to TRBD1 covers 8 bases. Germline loops: CDR1 MNHNS, CDR2 SASEGT. The CDR3 spans 15 residues. The junction had 13 bases not matched to a gene; V was cut back by 6 bases and J by 6 bases. The CDR3 here is CASSGNSGGASEQYF. CDR3 in DNA: TGTGCCAGCAGCGGGAACTCAGGGGGCGCCTCCGAGCAGTACTTC.

This clone has only a few counts. The J gene is TRBJ1-1, the V gene TRBV4-1; TRBD1 aligns across 8 bases. This CDR3 is built from 14 residues. After removal of 1 base from V and 4 bases from J, the junction contained 2 bases not matched to a gene. CDR1 is MGHRA and CDR2 is YSYEKL in the germline V gene. The CDR3 DNA reads as TGCGCCAGCAGCCAAGTTCAGGGGGCCACTGAAGCTTTCTTT. It is translated as CASSQVQGATEAFF.

The rearrangement links TRBV7-3 to TRBJ2-5; 12 bases are a match to TRBD2. Losses at the gene ends were 2 bases for V and 5 bases for J; bases not matched to a gene: 0. In germline, CDR1 is SGHTA, CDR2 FQGTGA. The CDR3 is 14 residues long. The CDR3 DNA sequence: TGTGCCAGCAGCTTAGGGACTAGCGGGGAGACCCAGTACTTC. Translation gives CASSLGTSGETQYF. The full variable domain, with the rest looked up from reference TRBV7-3 and TRBJ2-5, is GAGVSQTPSNKVTEKGKYVELRCDPISGHTALYWYRQSLGQGPEFLIYFQGTGAADDSGLPNDRFFAVRPEGSVSTLKIQRTERGDSAVYLCASSLGTSGETQYFGPGTRLLVL.

V and J are TRBV5-1 and TRBJ1-2, with 7 bases that match TRBD1. There are 13 residues in the CDR3. CDR1 is SGHRS and CDR2 is YFSETQ in the germline V gene. V shed 3 bases, J shed 6 bases, and the junction held 5 bases outside the gene matches. The CDR3 DNA is TGCGCCAGCAGCTGGGGACAGCCTGATGGCTACACCTTC. This sequence encodes CASSWGQPDGYTF. Together with reference TRBV5-1 and TRBJ1-2, the CDR3 gives the full variable domain: KAGVTQTPRYLIKTRGQQVTLSCSPISGHRSVSWYQQTPGQGLQFLFEYFSETQRNKGNFPGRFSGRQFSNSRSEMNVSTLELGDSALYLCASSWGQPDGYTFGSGTRLTVV.

The CDR3: CASSVPGQGEAFF. The CDR3 DNA follows: TGTGCCAGCAGCGTACCGGGACAGGGTGAAGCTTTCTTT. The chain is built from TRBV5-4 and TRBJ1-1; 9 bases agree with TRBD1. Looked up from germline, CDR1 is SGHNT and CDR2 is YYREEE (reference sequence). J lost 7 bases, V lost 4 bases, and 5 bases had no gene match. The CDR3 is 13 amino acids.

The rearrangement uses TRBV27 and TRBJ2-1, with unresolved D. This CDR3 comprises 14 residues. Germline V gives CDR1 MNHEY, CDR2 SMNVEV (reference sequence). V lost 0 bases to trimming and J lost 9 bases, with 12 bases between them. The CDR3 reads CASSLSVQWSEQFF. CDR3 sequence (DNA): TGTGCCAGCAGTTTATCGGTCCAGTGGAGTGAGCAGTTCTTC.

This chain uses TRBV2 with TRBJ1-1; the D is unclear. This CDR3 contains 13 residues. CDR1 and CDR2 from the germline V gene are SNHLY and FYNNEI. V was clipped by 7 bases and J by 1 base, with 10 bases between them. This chain's CDR3 is CASIQRGNTEAFF. The CDR3, as DNA: TGTGCCAGCATCCAGAGAGGGAACACTGAAGCTTTCTTT.

This clone was observed a single time. The gene calls are TRBV7-3 and TRBJ1-2; D is ambiguous. Germline CDR1 SGHTA, CDR2 FQGTGA. Trimming pared 1 base from V and 8 bases from J, leaving 11 bases between. This CDR3 spans 13 amino acids. CDR3 amino acids: CASSLSGGDGYTF. DNA of the CDR3: TGTGCCAGCAGCTTAAGCGGCGGTGACGGCTACACCTTC.

This clone appeared a single time. The chain recombines TRBV5-4 with TRBJ2-5, with 11 nucleotides matching TRBD2. Germline CDR1 is SGHNT and CDR2 is YYREEE (reference sequence). Trimming removed 4 bases from V and 3 bases from J; junction bases left unmatched: 2. The CDR3 is made up of 14 amino acids. For the CDR3, the DNA is TGTGCCAGCAGCCAACTAGCGGGGGAAGAGACCCAGTACTTC. This sequence encodes CASSQLAGEETQYF.

CDR3 DNA: TGTGCCAGCAGCCAAGGGCCTAGCGTCGTCCAAGAGACCCAGTACTTC. Translation: CASSQGPSVVQETQYF. The V gene is TRBV14, the J gene TRBJ2-5, with D maybe TRBD2 (6 bases). CDR1 SGHDN and CDR2 FVKESK come from the germline V gene. The CDR3 spans 16 residues. Trimming stripped 1 base from V and 1 base from J, with 13 bases between.

CDR3 bases: TGTGCCAGCAGTGCTGGACAGGCCTACGAGCAGTACTTC. This gives the protein CASSAGQAYEQYF. The chain joins TRBV27 to TRBJ2-7; 7 nucleotides match TRBD1. The CDR3 consists of 13 residues. V shed 5 bases, J shed 2 bases, and the junction held 3 bases outside the gene matches. Per the germline V gene, CDR1 is MNHEY and CDR2 is SMNVEV (reference sequence).

V gene TRBV10-2 combines with J gene TRBJ2-2, with 8 bases fitting TRBD1. Trimming cost V 5 bases and J 6 bases; bases outside gene matches: 8. CDR1 and CDR2 from the germline V gene are WSHSY and SAAADI. This CDR3 is 15 amino acids long. The CDR3 here is CASSSGQGRSGELFF. In nucleotides, the CDR3 is TGCGCCAGCAGTTCCGGACAGGGACGATCCGGGGAGCTGTTTTTT.

The genes are TRBV19 and TRBJ2-3; D is unclear. From germline, CDR1 is LNHDA and CDR2 SQIVND (reference sequence). The V gene lost 7 bases and the J gene lost 2 bases, with 10 bases spanning the gap. The CDR3 covers 13 residues. The CDR3 loop is CASTTESTDTQYF. The CDR3 DNA reads TGTGCCAGTACCACAGAATCCACAGATACGCAGTATTTT. Combining the CDR3 with reference TRBV19 and TRBJ2-3 gives the whole variable domain DGGITQSPKYLFRKEGQNVTLSCEQNLNHDAMYWYRQDPGQGLRLIYYSQIVNDFQKGDIAEGYSVSREKKESFPLTVTSAQKNPTAFYLCASTTESTDTQYFGPGTRLTVL.

The chain employs TRBV15 and TRBJ2-7; TRBD2 matches 7 bases. The CDR3 is 14 residues long. Germline-derived CDR1 and CDR2 are LNHNV and YYDKDF (reference sequence). Germline trimming cut 5 bases from V and 6 bases from J; bases unmatched to any gene: 10. The CDR3 sequence: CATSSRNIAGEQYF. In DNA, the CDR3 is TGTGCCACCAGCTCCAGAAATATAGCGGGCGAGCAGTACTTC.

The chain has TRBV29-1 and TRBJ1-2, with no clear D. CDR1 and CDR2 from the germline V gene are SQVTM and ANQGSEA. V dropped 5 bases and J dropped 13 bases, with 23 bases sitting between them. The CDR3 length is 13 residues. CDR3 coding DNA: TGCAGCGTTTGCCAGGAGCTAGTACCGGGGTGCACCTTC. It yields the protein CSVCQELVPGCTF. The full variable domain, in which reference TRBV29-1 and TRBJ1-2 provide the parts outside the CDR3, is SAVISQKPSRDICQRGTSLTIQCQVDSQVTMMFWYRQQPGQSLTLIATANQGSEATYESGFVIDKFPISRPNLTFSTLTVSNMSPEDSSIYLCSVCQELVPGCTFGSGTRLTVV.

This clone was seen only once. The chain employs TRBV30 and TRBJ1-5; unclear D gene. Trimming stripped 1 base from V and 6 bases from J, with 16 bases between. The CDR3 has 15 amino acids. Germline V gene lookup returns CDR1 GTSNPN and CDR2 SVGIG (reference sequence). The CDR3 nucleotides read TGTGCCTGGAGTGCCGACCCTATTGGGAGTCAGCCCCAGCATTTT. It translates to CAWSADPIGSQPQHF.

The chain combines TRBV7-9 with TRBJ2-1; 8 nucleotides agree with TRBD2. This CDR3 is 16 amino acids long. Trimming took 1 base from V and 8 from J; bases not matched to a gene: 10. Germline V gene lookup returns CDR1 SEHNR and CDR2 FQNEAQ (reference sequence). CDR3 sequence (DNA): TGTGCCAGCAGCTTAGGCGGGGGGCCGGTGAGCGATGAGCAGTTCTTC. Protein product: CASSLGGGPVSDEQFF.